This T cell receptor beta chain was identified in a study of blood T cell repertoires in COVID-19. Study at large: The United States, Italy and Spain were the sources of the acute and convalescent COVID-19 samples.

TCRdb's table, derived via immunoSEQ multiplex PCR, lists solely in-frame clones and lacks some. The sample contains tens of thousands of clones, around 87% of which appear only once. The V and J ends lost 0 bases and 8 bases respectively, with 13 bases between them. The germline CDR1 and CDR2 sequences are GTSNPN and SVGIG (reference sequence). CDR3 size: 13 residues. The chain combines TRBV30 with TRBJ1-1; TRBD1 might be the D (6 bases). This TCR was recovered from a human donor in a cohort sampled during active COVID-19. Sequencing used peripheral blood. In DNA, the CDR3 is TGTGCCTGGAGTGTAAATAACAGGGCCGAAGCTTTCTTT. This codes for CAWSVNNRAEAFF.